This TCR beta chain was sequenced for a study of PD-1 blockade in classical Hodgkin lymphoma. TCRdb's table, derived via immunoSEQ multiplex PCR, lists solely in-frame clones and lacks some. The repertoire includes approximately 17,000 clones, roughly 80% of them detected once, and roughly a quarter sits in the top ten. V dropped 2 bases and J dropped 1; count of bases not matched to a gene: 2. Germline CDR1 and CDR2: SGHNT and YYREEE (reference sequence). The CDR3 is 16 residues long. This clone came up a few times. Antigen: not known. General observations from the study: Unlike CD8+ TCR diversity, which did not rise significantly by C4D1, CD4+ TCR diversity did.

Every patient experienced relapse after autologous stem cell transplantation, and brentuximab vedotin exposure varied. This chain uses TRBV5-4 with TRBJ2-3; 12 bases agree with TRBD2. This TCR was sampled from a human donor with classical Hodgkin lymphoma. The sample consisted of peripheral blood mononuclear cells (PBMCs), taken before the second cycle of nivolumab. The CDR3 sequence: CASSFRLAGGTDTQYF. The CDR3 DNA follows: TGTGCCAGCAGCTTCAGACTAGCGGGGGGCACAGATACGCAGTATTTT.